This section outlines one T cell receptor (beta chain) sequence together with its context. TCRdb re-called the 5' RACE reads through MiXCR, storing one row per CDR3 protein. The sample contains just under 600,000 distinct CDR3 sequences, roughly 12% of which appear only once. V lost 6 bases and J 4 bases, leaving 12 bases between the germline ends. This CDR3 region has 12 residues. Germline V gene sequence: CDR1 DFQATT, CDR2 SNEGSKA (reference sequence). The source of the sample is a study of T cells after yellow fever vaccination. This TCR was recovered from a man aged 25 to 40 who received the YFV17D yellow fever vaccine. The rearrangement joins TRBV20-1 to TRBJ1-1; D is possibly TRBD1 (6 bases). This specimen consisted of PBMCs, obtained on the day of the yellow fever booster vaccination. CDR3 DNA sequence: TGCAGTGCGCGAAGGGGGAGCACTGAAGCTTTCTTT. Its protein is CSARRGSTEAFF.